This T cell receptor (beta chain) came from a study of glioma-infiltrating T cells. Study outcomes and limitations: Only very few CDR3 sequences appeared in both tissue and blood. Shared blood CDR3 signature motifs marked patients with low tissue-blood divergence.

This clonotype was detected many times. Its antigen is as yet unknown. The CDR3 is made up of 14 amino acids. Trimming pared 4 bases from V and 1 base from J, leaving 8 bases between. CDR1 is MGHDK and CDR2 is SYGVNS in the germline V gene. TCR alpha and beta CDR3 regions were amplified from RNA using iRepertoire nested multiplex PCR. Input was about 95-400 ng of tissue mRNA or PBMC total RNA. TCRdb reanalysed the multiplex PCR reads using MiXCR and keeps one entry per CDR3 protein. The table shows fewer than 500,000 distinct CDR3 sequences, with roughly 41% occurring only once. Sequenced sample: glioma tissue, nonneoplastic brain tissue, or PBMCs (not recorded which). The sequence derives from a human donor with low-grade glioma or glioblastoma, undergoing nonglioma brain surgery, or in good health (not recorded which). V and J are TRBV25-1 and TRBJ1-5, with D possibly being TRBD1 (5 bases). In DNA form, the CDR3 reads TGTGCCAGCAGTGCCAGGGACAGCAATCAGCCCCAGCATTTT. Translated, it gives CASSARDSNQPQHF.